These 22 T cell receptor beta chains came from one sample sequenced in a study of cytomegalovirus exposure and HLA in healthy donors. Profiling relied on immunoSEQ multiplex PCR, and the TCRdb table lists in-frame clones only, not all of them. This table holds some 140,000 clones, about 88% found once. The specimen sequenced was PBMCs. These receptors were collected from a man aged 18 to 29 in good health and CMV-seropositive.

The chain joins TRBV6-1 to TRBJ1-5; D is uncertain. V was clipped by 7 bases and J by 2 bases, with 12 bases between them. Germline V CDR1 and CDR2: MNHNS, SASEGT. The CDR3 runs 14 residues. CDR3 loop: CASKWGVGNQPQHF. The DNA for the CDR3 is TGTGCCAGCAAATGGGGAGTGGGCAATCAGCCCCAGCATTTT.

The chain recombines TRBV27 with TRBJ1-2, with D perhaps matching TRBD1 (6 bases). Germline loops: CDR1 MNHEY, CDR2 SMNVEV (reference sequence). Trimming removed 3 bases from V and 2 bases from J, with 10 bases in between. The CDR3 is 14 residues long. This CDR3 reads CASSFQGTNYGYTF. For the CDR3, the DNA is TGTGCCAGCAGTTTTCAGGGGACCAACTATGGCTACACCTTC.

This sequence joins TRBV27 and TRBJ2-7; the match to TRBD1 covers 11 bases. The germline V gene has CDR1 MNHEY and CDR2 SMNVEV (reference sequence). The CDR3 is 16 residues long. After removal of 4 bases from V and 7 bases from J, the junction contained 12 bases not matched to a gene. The CDR3 nucleotides are TGTGCCAGCAGTTCCCACTGGACAGGGGGCTTGGGGGAGCAGTACTTC. Protein product: CASSSHWTGGLGEQYF.

The chain employs TRBV30 and TRBJ1-1; D is undetermined. Trimming removed 1 base from V and 11 bases from J, with 11 bases in between. Germline lookup yields CDR1 GTSNPN and CDR2 SVGIG (reference sequence). This CDR3 is built from 11 residues. This chain's CDR3 is CAWSAGVRAFF. CDR3 sequence (DNA): TGTGCCTGGAGTGCCGGGGTCCGGGCTTTCTTT.

The rearrangement links TRBV13 to TRBJ2-1; TRBD2 matches at 16 bases. After removal of 4 bases from V and 4 bases from J, the junction contained 13 bases not matched to a gene. This CDR3 is 20 amino acids long. Germline assignment: CDR1 PRHDT and CDR2 FYEKMQ (reference sequence). The CDR3 reads CASSSGTSGGAEWLYNEQFF. The CDR3 nucleotides read TGTGCCAGCAGCTCCGGGACTAGCGGGGGGGCCGAGTGGCTGTACAATGAGCAGTTCTTC.

The chain combines TRBV7-2 with TRBJ2-3; 15 bases map to TRBD2. J gave up 5 bases and V 5 bases, and 8 bases lay outside the gene matches. The CDR3 length is 17 residues. CDR1 is SGHTA and CDR2 is FQGNSA in the germline V gene. CDR3 nucleotide sequence: TGTGCCAGCAGCCCGACGGGACTAGCGGGGGGTGGAGATACGCAGTATTTT. Translation: CASSPTGLAGGGDTQYF.

This clone has more than one count but fewer than ten. V gene TRBV25-1 combines with J gene TRBJ2-5; 10 bases are shared with TRBD1. This CDR3 spans 13 amino acids. V dropped 6 bases and J dropped 4; count of bases not matched to a gene: 2. CDR1 and CDR2 (germline): MGHDK, SYGVNS. The CDR3 reads CASRGQGIETQYF. CDR3 coding DNA: TGTGCCAGCAGGGGACAGGGGATAGAGACCCAGTACTTC. Full variable domain (remainder filled in from reference TRBV25-1 and TRBJ2-5): EADIYQTPRYLVIGTGKKITLECSQTMGHDKMYWYQQDPGMELHLIHYSYGVNSTEKGDLSSESTVSRIRTEHFPLTLESARPSHTSQYLCASRGQGIETQYFGPGTRLLVL.

This clone has only a few counts. The gene calls are TRBV6-5 and TRBJ1-5, with 11 bases lining up with TRBD1. Germline V gives CDR1 MNHEY, CDR2 SVGAGI. Trimming at V came to 6 bases and at J to 2 bases, leaving 0 bases not matched to a gene. The CDR3 spans 14 residues. CDR3 bases: TGTGCCAGCAGGGGACAGGGGGGCAATCAGCCCCAGCATTTT. Protein sequence: CASRGQGGNQPQHF.

The rearrangement links TRBV7-2 to TRBJ2-1; 10 nucleotides align to TRBD2. The J segment lost 0 bases and the V segment lost 5 bases, leaving 7 bases of the junction unmatched. Germline V CDR1 and CDR2: SGHTA, FQGNSA. The CDR3 has 17 residues. The CDR3 is CASSSGLAVASYNEQFF. The CDR3 DNA sequence: TGTGCCAGCAGCAGCGGACTAGCGGTTGCCTCCTACAATGAGCAGTTCTTC.

The rearrangement joins TRBV19 to TRBJ2-6; 10 nucleotides agree with TRBD2. The ends lost 4 bases at V and 2 bases at J; junction bases unmatched: 5. Germline V lookup: CDR1 LNHDA, CDR2 SQIVND (reference sequence). The CDR3 has 17 amino acids. This CDR3 is CASSTILAGAGANVLTF. DNA for the CDR3: TGTGCCAGTAGTACCATCCTAGCGGGAGCTGGGGCCAACGTCCTGACTTTC.

The rearrangement joins TRBV4-2 to TRBJ1-4, with D possibly matching TRBD1 (5 bases). The V end was cut by 8 bases, the J end by 5 bases, with 12 bases between. CDR3 length: 13 amino acids. CDR1 and CDR2 from the germline V gene are LGHNA and YNFKEQ. The CDR3 region is CASREGENEKLFF. The CDR3 DNA is TGTGCCAGCCGCGAAGGGGAGAATGAAAAACTGTTTTTT.

The rearrangement joins TRBV2 to TRBJ2-5; perhaps TRBD2 as D (6 bases). The V gene's germline CDR1 is SNHLY and CDR2 FYNNEI. Trimming cost V 6 bases and J 5 bases, with 16 bases left between them. CDR3 length: 14 residues. CDR3 nucleotides: TGTGCCAGCAGGGGGGACTCCGGGGTGGAGACCCAGTACTTC. It encodes CASRGDSGVETQYF.

The chain couples TRBV19 to TRBJ1-1; TRBD1 matches 9 bases. Germline V gene sequence: CDR1 LNHDA, CDR2 SQIVND (reference sequence). The CDR3 sequence is 15 residues long. The junction had 3 bases not matched to a gene; V was cut back by 3 bases and J by 1 base. The CDR3 sequence is CASSMGQGGNTEAFF. The CDR3, as DNA: TGTGCCAGTAGTATGGGACAGGGAGGGAACACTGAAGCTTTCTTT.

The chain couples TRBV9 to TRBJ2-7, with TRBD2 matching 10 bases. V lost 3 bases to trimming and J lost 4 bases; unmatched junction nucleotides: 4. The CDR3 covers 14 residues. Germline V CDR1 and CDR2: SGDLS, YYNGEE. CDR3 sequence: CASSAGLAEYEQYF. CDR3 in DNA: TGTGCCAGCAGCGCCGGACTAGCGGAGTACGAGCAGTACTTC.

The CDR3 bases are TGTGCCAGCAGCTTGGTACAGCTGAACACTGAAGCTTTCTTT. This sequence encodes CASSLVQLNTEAFF. V is TRBV5-4 and J is TRBJ1-1; D is ambiguous. The germline V and J ends were trimmed by 0 bases and 0 bases, with 6 bases remaining between them. This CDR3 contains 14 residues. Germline CDR1 SGHNT, CDR2 YYREEE (reference sequence). Full variable domain (outside the CDR3, taken from reference TRBV5-4 and TRBJ1-1): ETGVTQSPTHLIKTRGQQVTLRCSSQSGHNTVSWYQQALGQGPQFIFQYYREEENGRGNFPPRFSGLQFPNYSSELNVNALELDDSALYLCASSLVQLNTEAFFGQGTRLTVV.

This rearrangement joins TRBV7-9 to TRBJ2-2, with 11 bases that match TRBD1. CDR1 is SEHNR and CDR2 is FQNEAQ in the germline V gene (reference sequence). The CDR3 sequence is 16 residues long. The ends lost 5 bases at V and 5 bases at J; junction bases unmatched: 7. The CDR3 coding sequence is TGTGCCAGCAGCCTAACCGGGACAGGGGGAACCGGGGAGCTGTTTTTT. It encodes CASSLTGTGGTGELFF.

This rearrangement joins TRBV19 to TRBJ2-7; 12 nucleotides match TRBD2. Germline V gene sequence: CDR1 LNHDA, CDR2 SQIVND (reference sequence). Trimming removed 2 bases from V and 4 bases from J; junction bases left unmatched: 6. CDR3 size: 16 residues. The CDR3 is CASSITSGRSRYEQYF. For the CDR3, the DNA is TGTGCCAGTAGTATAACTAGCGGGAGGTCAAGGTACGAGCAGTACTTC.

In its sample, this clone was seen once. This chain uses TRBV28 with TRBJ1-3, with TRBD1 matching over 7 bases. The CDR3 sequence is 15 residues long. The V gene end was trimmed by 5 bases and the J gene end by 3 bases; junction bases not matched to a gene: 7. Looked up from germline, CDR1 is MDHEN and CDR2 is SYDVKM. The CDR3 DNA is TGTGCCAGCAGTCCCCTGACAGGGAATGGAAACACCATATATTTT. Translation: CASSPLTGNGNTIYF.

The J gene is TRBJ2-7, the V gene TRBV11-2, with TRBD2 identical over 9 bases. V gave up 6 bases and J gave up 2 bases; unmatched junction bases: 5. The CDR3 is 14 amino acids. Germline V CDR1 and CDR2: SGHAT, FQNNGV. This chain's CDR3 is CASRRLADPYEQYF. CDR3 DNA sequence: TGTGCCAGCAGACGACTAGCGGATCCCTACGAGCAGTACTTC.

As DNA, the CDR3 is TGTGCCAGCAGTGAATTCCAGAACTACGAGCAGTACTTC. Amino acids: CASSEFQNYEQYF. V usage is TRBV25-1 and J usage is TRBJ2-7; D is unresolved. The CDR3 is 13 residues long. Germline V CDR1 and CDR2: MGHDK, SYGVNS. The V end was cut by 1 base, the J end by 3 bases, with 7 bases between.

V and J are TRBV5-1 and TRBJ2-2; TRBD2 matches at 11 bases. The CDR3 spans 16 residues. Per the germline V gene, CDR1 is SGHRS and CDR2 is YFSETQ. V was clipped by 4 bases and J by 2 bases; unmatched bases: 4. The DNA for the CDR3 is TGCGCCAGCAGCACCACTAGCGGGAGCAACACCGGGGAGCTGTTTTTT. Protein sequence: CASSTTSGSNTGELFF.

This clone showed up just once. V usage is TRBV29-1 and J usage is TRBJ1-4, with D perhaps TRBD1 (6 bases). CDR3 length equals 13 residues. Trimming cost V 7 bases and J 8 bases, with 17 bases left between them. Per germline, CDR1 SQVTM and CDR2 ANQGSEA. The CDR3 is CSATGTKREKLFF. DNA for the CDR3: TGCAGCGCCACAGGGACAAAAAGGGAAAAACTGTTTTTT.